This TCR beta chain was recorded in a study of shared clonotypes between healthy human individuals. Whole-study findings and limits: Clonotypes that were shared across a handful of donors made up about 4.5% of naive CD4 clonotypes.

A CD45RA-negative memory subset and a CD45RA+ naive subset were separated from the CD4+ cells. This clone was counted a single time. Its target is not known. Deep was the level at which the assay was run. Libraries were prepared by immunoSEQ multiplex PCR; TCRdb keeps only in-frame clonotypes and omits some of them. The sample shows some 1,400,000 clones, roughly 96% of them seen only once. There are 16 residues in the CDR3. Trimming at V came to 5 bases and at J to 11 bases, leaving 18 bases not matched to a gene. Per the germline V gene, CDR1 is SEHNR and CDR2 is FQNEAQ (reference sequence). This sequence originates from a man aged 25 to 45 in good health. The sequencing input was naive CD4+ T cells sorted from blood. As for subset: CD45RA+ positively selected. The V gene is TRBV7-9, the J gene TRBJ2-5; 9 bases are shared with TRBD2. CDR3 bases: TGTGCCAGCAGCGGGACCGGGAGTAGCGGGAGTAGTGCGCAGTACTTC. Amino acid sequence: CASSGTGSSGSSAQYF.